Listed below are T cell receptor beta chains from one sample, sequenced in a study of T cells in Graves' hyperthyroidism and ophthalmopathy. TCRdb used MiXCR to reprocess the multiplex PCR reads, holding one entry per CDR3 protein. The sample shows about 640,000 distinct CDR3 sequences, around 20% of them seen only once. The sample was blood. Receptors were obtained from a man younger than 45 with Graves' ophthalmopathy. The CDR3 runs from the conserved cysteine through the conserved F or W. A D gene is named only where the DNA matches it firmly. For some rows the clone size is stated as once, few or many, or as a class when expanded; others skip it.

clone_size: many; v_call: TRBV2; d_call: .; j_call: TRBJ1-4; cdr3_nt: TGTGCCAGCAGTGACGGGGAGGGATGGGGGAATGAAAAACTGTTTTTT; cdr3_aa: CASSDGEGWGNEKLFF
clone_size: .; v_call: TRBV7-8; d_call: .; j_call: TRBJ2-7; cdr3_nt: TGTGCCAGCAGCTTAGGGTCAACAGCCTACGAGCAGTACTTC; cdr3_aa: CASSLGSTAYEQYF
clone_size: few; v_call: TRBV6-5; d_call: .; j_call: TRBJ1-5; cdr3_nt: TGTGCCAGCAGTTACTCGGCAGGAACCAATCAGCCCCAGCATTTT; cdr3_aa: CASSYSAGTNQPQHF
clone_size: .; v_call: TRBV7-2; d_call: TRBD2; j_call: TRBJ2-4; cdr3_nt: TGTGCCAGCACCCCCCGGGGGGGGGCGGGAGTAGGCAAAAACATTCAGTACTTC; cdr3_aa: CASTPRGGAGVGKNIQYF
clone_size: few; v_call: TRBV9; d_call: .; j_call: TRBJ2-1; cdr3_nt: TGTGCCAGCAGCGTAGATGGACTCAGTGGAGAGCAGTTCTTC; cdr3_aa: CASSVDGLSGEQFF
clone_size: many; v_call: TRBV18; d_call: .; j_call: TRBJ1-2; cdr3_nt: TGTGCCAGCTCACCAGAGGGGTCTAACTATGGCTACACCTTC; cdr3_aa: CASSPEGSNYGYTF
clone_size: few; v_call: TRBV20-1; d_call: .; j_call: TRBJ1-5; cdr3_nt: TGCAGTGCTCAACAGGGTGGAAGCAATCAGCCCCAGCATTTT; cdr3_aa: CSAQQGGSNQPQHF
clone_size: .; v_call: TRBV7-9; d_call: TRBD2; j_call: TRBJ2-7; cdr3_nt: TGTGCCAGCAGCTTGGGGACTAGCGGGAGGGGAGTGAAGAGCGAGCAGTACTTC; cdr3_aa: CASSLGTSGRGVKSEQYF
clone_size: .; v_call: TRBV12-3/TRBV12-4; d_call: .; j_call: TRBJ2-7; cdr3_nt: TGTGCCAGCAGTTCCCATTTTCTACCCGCGCAGTACTTC; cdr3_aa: CASSSHFLPAQYF
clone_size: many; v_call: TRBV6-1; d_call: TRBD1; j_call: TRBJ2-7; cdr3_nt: TGTGCCAGCAGCCCCCTACCGGGACAGTTCTACGAGCAGTACTTC; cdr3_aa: CASSPLPGQFYEQYF
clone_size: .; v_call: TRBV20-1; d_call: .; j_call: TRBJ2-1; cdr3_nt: TGCAGTGCCTCGACTAGCAATGAGCAGTTCTTC; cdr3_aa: CSASTSNEQFF
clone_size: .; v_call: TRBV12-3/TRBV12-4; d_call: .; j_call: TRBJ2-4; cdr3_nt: TGTGCCAGCAGTTCGGACGGGTTTCTTCAGTACTTC; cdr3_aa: CASSSDGFLQYF
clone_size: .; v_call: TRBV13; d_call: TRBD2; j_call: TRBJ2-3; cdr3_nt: TGTGCCAGCAGCTCTAGCGGGAGTCAGTCAGATACGCAGTATTTT; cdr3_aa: CASSSSGSQSDTQYF
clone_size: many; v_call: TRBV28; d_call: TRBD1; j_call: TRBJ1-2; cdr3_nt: TGTGCCAGCAGTTTACTCACAGGGGTGGAAAGCTATGGCTACACCTTC; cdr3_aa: CASSLLTGVESYGYTF
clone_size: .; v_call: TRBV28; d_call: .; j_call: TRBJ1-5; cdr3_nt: TGTGCCAGCAGTTTTAATTCGGCCCAAAGTTTTCAGCCCCAGCATTTT; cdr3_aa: CASSFNSAQSFQPQHF
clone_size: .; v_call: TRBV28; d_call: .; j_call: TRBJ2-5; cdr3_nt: TGTGCCAGCATGAAAAGGCCGCCCAAGACTTACTTC; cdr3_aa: CASMKRPPKTYF
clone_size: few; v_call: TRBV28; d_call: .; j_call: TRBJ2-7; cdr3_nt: TGTGCCACAGAGGACGCTCCCCCTGAGCGGCAGTACTTC; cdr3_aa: CATEDAPPERQYF
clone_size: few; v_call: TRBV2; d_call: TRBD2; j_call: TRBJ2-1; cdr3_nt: TGTGCCAGCAGGCCACTAGCGGGAGGGGGGTACAATGAGCAGTTCTTC; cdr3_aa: CASRPLAGGGYNEQFF
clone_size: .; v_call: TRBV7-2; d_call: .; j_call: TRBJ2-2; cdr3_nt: TGTGCCAGCAGCTTGGGGGGGACAATGAACACCGGGGAGCTGTTTTTT; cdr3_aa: CASSLGGTMNTGELFF
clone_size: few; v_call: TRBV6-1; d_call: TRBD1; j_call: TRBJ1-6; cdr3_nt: TGTGCCAGCAGTGATAATTGGACAGGGCTTAATTCACCCCTCCACTTT; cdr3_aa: CASSDNWTGLNSPLHF